The clone carrying this TCR beta chain was detected only a few times. Antigen unknown. This entry comes from a study of shared clonotypes between healthy human individuals. Whole-study results and caveats: Deeper or shallower sequencing was expected to change how clonotypes are shared among donors. For naive CD4 cells, roughly 5% of clonotypes were shared across four donors. Generation probability values for non-shared clonotypes were lower than those for clonotypes shared by all four donors.

Splitting of CD4+ cells produced CD45RA+ naive and CD45RA-negative memory subsets. This CDR3 comprises 13 residues. Trimming removed 0 bases from V and 9 bases from J, with 11 bases in between. Germline CDR1 SQVTM, CDR2 ANQGSEA. The table came from immunoSEQ multiplex PCR; TCRdb's copy has only in-frame clones and leaves some out. The table has approximately 2.5 million clones, over 85% seen once. The sequence came from a man aged 18 to 30 in good health. V is TRBV29-1 and J is TRBJ1-4; D unclear. The sample comprised naive CD4+ T cells sorted from blood. Noted subset: CD45RA+ positively selected. Written as DNA, the CDR3 is TGCAGCGTTGAAGAGGGCAGGATTCAAAAACTGTTTTTT. Its protein product is CSVEEGRIQKLFF. The whole variable domain, filled in from reference TRBV29-1 and TRBJ1-4, reads SAVISQKPSRDICQRGTSLTIQCQVDSQVTMMFWYRQQPGQSLTLIATANQGSEATYESGFVIDKFPISRPNLTFSTLTVSNMSPEDSSIYLCSVEEGRIQKLFFGSGTQLSVL.